Each of the 11 T cell receptor beta chains below was sequenced from the same sample in a study of low-dose radiotherapy and immunotherapy resistance in tumors. TRAV- and TRBV-specific primers were used for first-strand cDNA, which covered alpha and beta chains. TCRs were amplified for roughly 20 PCR cycles with a constant-region primer and V-primer adapter. A single record per CDR3 protein comes from TCRdb applying MiXCR to the reads. The table records around 36,000 distinct CDR3 sequences, 31% of them present only once. The sample's time point: before trial treatment. Sequences were derived from PBMCs, sampled before treatment. These receptors were taken from a male donor with gallbladder cancer.

This clonotype came up many times. The rearrangement links TRBV5-6 to TRBJ2-5; 7 positions match TRBD2. Unmatched junction bases numbered 16, after V lost 4 bases and J lost 4 bases. CDR1 is SGHDT, CDR2 YYEEEE, per germline. This CDR3 region has 17 residues. The CDR3 region is CASSRTAAGVSVETQYF. The CDR3 nucleotides are TGTGCCAGCAGCCGTACGGCGGCGGGAGTTTCGGTAGAGACCCAGTACTTC.

In this sample, this clonotype turned up many times. This chain joins TRBV3-1 and TRBJ2-2; D is possibly TRBD2 (6 bases). Between the trimmed V and J ends, which lost 4 bases and 0 bases, there was a span of 24 bases. The CDR3 totals 20 residues. Germline CDR1 and CDR2: LGHDT and YNNKEL (reference sequence). CDR3 protein: CASSRFHTYIAEANTGELFF. CDR3 DNA: TGTGCCAGCAGCCGTTTCCACACCTACATAGCGGAGGCGAACACCGGGGAGCTGTTTTTT.

The chain recombines TRBV19 with TRBJ2-1; 8 bases fit TRBD2. V gave up 7 bases and J gave up 9 bases; unmatched junction bases: 14. From germline, CDR1 is LNHDA and CDR2 SQIVND (reference sequence). The CDR3 extends over 15 amino acids. CDR3 residues: CASTPTGGGVGEQFF. The DNA of the CDR3 is TGTGCCAGTACCCCAACCGGGGGGGGGGTCGGTGAGCAGTTCTTC.

This clonotype has at least ten counts. This rearrangement joins TRBV7-2 to TRBJ2-3; 7 bases are shared with TRBD2. The CDR3 totals 14 residues. Germline V gene sequence: CDR1 SGHTA, CDR2 FQGNSA. V was clipped by 5 bases and J by 4 bases; unmatched bases: 6. CDR3 sequence reads: CASSPGLGADTQYF. The CDR3 coding sequence is TGTGCCAGCAGCCCCGGACTAGGGGCAGATACGCAGTATTTT.

V usage is TRBV7-2 and J usage is TRBJ1-1; D may be TRBD1 (5 bases). Germline assignment: CDR1 SGHTA and CDR2 FQGNSA. V lost 1 base, J lost 0 bases, and 9 bases lay in between. CDR3 length: 15 amino acids. In DNA form, the CDR3 reads TGTGCCAGCAGCTTAGGGCAGGGATTGAACACTGAAGCTTTCTTT. Its translation is CASSLGQGLNTEAFF.

This clonotype was seen ten or more times. This rearrangement joins TRBV6-2 or TRBV6-3 to TRBJ1-5; D is possibly TRBD1 (6 bases). V shed 5 bases and J shed 4 bases, with 12 bases lying between them. The CDR3 runs 14 residues. Germline assignment: CDR1 MNHEY and CDR2 SVGEGT. The CDR3: CASSEYRENQPQHF. Written as DNA, the CDR3 is TGTGCCAGCAGTGAGTACAGGGAAAATCAGCCCCAGCATTTT.

In its sample, this clonotype was seen many times. This rearrangement joins TRBV5-6 to TRBJ2-2, with D unresolved. Trimming removed 4 bases at V and 4 bases at J, with 8 bases between. The CDR3 consists of 13 residues. In germline, CDR1 is SGHDT, CDR2 YYEEEE. In DNA form, the CDR3 reads TGTGCCAGCAGCCGAGGACCCACCGGGGAGCTGTTTTTT. It yields the protein CASSRGPTGELFF.

CDR3 sequence (DNA): TGTGCCAGCAGCCGCTGGGCCTACGAGCAGTACTTC. Amino acids: CASSRWAYEQYF. The chain joins TRBV5-6 to TRBJ2-7; the D is unclear. Deletions cut 4 bases from V and 2 bases from J, with 7 bases between. This CDR3 region has 12 residues. Germline V gene lookup returns CDR1 SGHDT and CDR2 YYEEEE. The full variable domain, its missing parts supplied by reference TRBV5-6 and TRBJ2-7, is DAGVTQSPTHLIKTRGQQVTLRCSPKSGHDTVSWYQQALGQGPQFIFQYYEEEERQRGNFPDRFSGHQFPNYSSELNVNALLLGDSALYLCASSRWAYEQYFGPGTRLTVT.

This clonotype was recorded once. The chain combines TRBV7-8 with TRBJ2-7; 8 nucleotides line up with TRBD2. The CDR3 runs to 14 residues. Trimming cost V 2 bases and J 3 bases; bases outside gene matches: 3. CDR1 is SGHVS and CDR2 is FQNEAQ in the germline V gene. Here the CDR3 DNA reads TGTGCCAGCAGCTTATTGCTAGCGGGCTACGAGCAGTACTTC. Its protein is CASSLLLAGYEQYF.

By sample fraction, this clonotype is medium-sized. The chain recombines TRBV5-1 with TRBJ2-1; D unclear. Trimming pared 7 bases from V and 9 bases from J, leaving 8 bases between. The CDR3 contains 10 residues. The germline gives CDR1 SGHRS, CDR2 YFSETQ. CDR3 sequence (DNA): TGCGCCAGCGGCCTGGGTGAGCAGTTCTTC. Protein: CASGLGEQFF.

This clonotype has more than one count but fewer than ten. The rearrangement uses TRBV29-1 and TRBJ2-5, with a possible D match to TRBD1 (6 bases). Trimming stripped 6 bases from V and 4 bases from J, with 15 bases between. The CDR3 length is 13 residues. CDR1 SQVTM and CDR2 ANQGSEA come from the germline V gene. Written as DNA, the CDR3 is TGCAGCGTCCAACAGGGCTTTGGAGAGACCCAGTACTTC. It encodes CSVQQGFGETQYF. Full variable domain (remainder filled in from reference TRBV29-1 and TRBJ2-5): SAVISQKPSRDICQRGTSLTIQCQVDSQVTMMFWYRQQPGQSLTLIATANQGSEATYESGFVIDKFPISRPNLTFSTLTVSNMSPEDSSIYLCSVQQGFGETQYFGPGTRLLVL.